Given below is one T cell receptor (beta chain) in context. The clone's antigen remains unknown. No much larger clone is present one base from it, and per-base qualities are unavailable. The sample belongs to a study of shared clonotypes between healthy human individuals (TCRdb year 2020). About the study as a whole: A couple of women and a few men aged 18 to 49 years were included in the cohort. For each donor, CD4 naive and CD4 memory were each run on three plates, CD8 naive on two plates, and CD8 memory on one plate. The study deeply sequenced blood TCR repertoires of five healthy adults to estimate repertoire size and the extent of clonotype sharing between individuals. To increase sequencing depth and limit assay-specific biases, TCR repertoire library preparation and sequencing were carried out by different laboratories using diverse techniques. Each donor's leukapheresis produced roughly between roughly 0.9 and 9 billion PBMCs. Paper-wide results and their limitations: Naive subsets generally had larger estimated clonotype richness than memory subsets did. About 5% of naive CD4, 3.5% of naive CD8, 2.3% of memory CD4, and roughly 0.4% of memory CD8 clonotypes were shared across a few donors. Rarefaction of sorted-subset datasets indicated incomplete sequencing despite the large sequencing depth. Pairwise subsampling led to the expectation that sequencing depth would affect the degree of clonotype sharing among donors. The genetic and exposure-history diversity represented was limited by the small number of donors. Only blood was sampled, and tissue TCR repertoires likely differ from those in blood. Higher generation probabilities were observed for clonotypes shared by all four sorted-subset donors than for non-shared clonotypes.

For the CD8 naive samples, CD45RO-negative cells were positively selected for CCR7, yielding a CD45RA+CCR7+ population from which TemRA cells were excluded. The donors were healthy, HIV-negative adults who had no recently reported acute infections or vaccinations. Only Caucasian adults living in Nashville, Tennessee, USA were represented among the donors. After blood collection by leukapheresis, PBMCs were isolated using Ficoll-Histopaque density gradient centrifugation and then cryopreserved in the vapor phase of liquid nitrogen. Analytical flow cytometry was used to check the purity and quantity of each magnetically sorted T cell population. From each sorted fraction, genomic DNA was isolated and quantified by UV absorbance on a Nanodrop 2000c. CDR1 and CDR2 are drawn from the germline V gene (reference sequence): MNHEY, SMNVEV. From the cysteine through the phenylalanine, the CDR3 covers 13 amino acids. Of the read, only the CDR3 DNA is kept; its 39 bases are in frame from base 1. Trimming removed 4 bases from V and 3 bases from J, leaving 10 bases between the germline ends.

TCR CDR3 regions were amplified from genomic DNA by multiplex PCR using the deep immunoSEQ assay. For each cell subset, the extracted genomic DNA was distributed evenly across all wells of several immunoSEQ 96-well plates, and each plate served as one replicate. For sorted subsets, each replicate PCR was loaded with about 0.2 ug genomic DNA, equivalent to about 30,000 T cell genomes. Purified libraries were measured with a Qubit 3.0 fluorometer, size-checked on a Bioanalyzer 2100, and measured again with the KAPA Library Quantification kit. A separate single-read 150-cycle Illumina NextSeq 550 flow cell was used to sequence each immunoSEQ 96-well plate. As for the original processing: Because only junctional sequences without quality scores were contained in the immunoSEQ output, filtering matching that applied to full-length reads could not be performed. Sequences were annotated with PyIR, a Python wrapper for IgBLAST v1.9, using IMGT germline references to assign V/J genes and CDR3. Reads were removed for weak V/J assignments (E-value above 1e-6), missing CDR3, stop codons, out-of-frame junctions, or ambiguous translated residues. A V3J clonotype was defined by an identical inferred V gene, J gene, and CDR3 amino acid sequence. Percentage overlap between repertoires was computed as shared unique clonotypes divided by the size of the smaller repertoire. Repertoire richness was assessed with RTK rarefaction, the Chao1 estimator, and Recon v2.1 estimates of unobserved clonotypes. OLGA was used to compute generation probabilities for all TCRbeta clonotypes that the gDNA method yielded from a handful of donors. TCRdb took over this immuneACCESS table, retaining in-frame rearrangements with V and J assigned. Such tables are incomplete; in checked studies, under half of the missing clones stem from an unresolved V gene, and the remainder is unexplained. The V and J calls and the clone size are those of that table, but D and trimming were determined from the DNA. This sample holds just over 2,000,000 clones; 85% to 95% were observed only once. The top ten clones comprise about 1.1% of the sample.

Input material: naive CD8+ T cells sorted from blood. According to the study, the label for this sample's cell subset or site signals: CD45RA+CCR7+. The chain employs TRBV27 and TRBJ2-7, with TRBD1 as a weak D call on 5 bases. This receptor was taken from a man aged 18 to 29 in good health. The DNA reads as follows: TGTGCCAGCAGTTACAGGATGAACTACGAGCAGTACTTC. It encodes CASSYRMNYEQYF.